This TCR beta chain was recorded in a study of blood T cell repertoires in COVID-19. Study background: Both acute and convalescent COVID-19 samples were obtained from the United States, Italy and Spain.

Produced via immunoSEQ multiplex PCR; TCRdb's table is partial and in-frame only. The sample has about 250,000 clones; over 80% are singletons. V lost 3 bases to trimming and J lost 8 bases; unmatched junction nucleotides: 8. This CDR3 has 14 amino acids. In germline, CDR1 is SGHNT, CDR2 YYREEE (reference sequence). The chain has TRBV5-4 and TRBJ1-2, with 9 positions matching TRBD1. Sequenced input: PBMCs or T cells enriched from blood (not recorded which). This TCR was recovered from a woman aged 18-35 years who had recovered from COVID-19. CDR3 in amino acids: CASSWGQGLRGYTF. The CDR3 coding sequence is TGTGCCAGCAGCTGGGGACAGGGTTTGCGGGGCTACACCTTC.